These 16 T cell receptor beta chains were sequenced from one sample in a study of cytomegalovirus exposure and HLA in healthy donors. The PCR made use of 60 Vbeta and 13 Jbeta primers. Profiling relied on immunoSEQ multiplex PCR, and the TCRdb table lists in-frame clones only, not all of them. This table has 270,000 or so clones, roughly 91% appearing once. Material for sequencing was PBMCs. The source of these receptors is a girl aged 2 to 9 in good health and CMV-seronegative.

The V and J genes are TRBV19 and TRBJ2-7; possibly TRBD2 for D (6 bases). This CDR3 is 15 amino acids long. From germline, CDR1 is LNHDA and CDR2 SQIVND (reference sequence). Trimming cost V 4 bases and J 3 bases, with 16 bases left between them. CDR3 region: CASSNQGGHLYEQYF. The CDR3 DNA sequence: TGTGCCAGTAGTAACCAGGGAGGACACCTCTACGAGCAGTACTTC.

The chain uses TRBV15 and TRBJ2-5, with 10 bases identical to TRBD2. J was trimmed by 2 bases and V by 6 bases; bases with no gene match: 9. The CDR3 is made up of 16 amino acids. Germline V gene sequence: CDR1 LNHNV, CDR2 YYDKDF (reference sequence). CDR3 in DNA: TGTGCCACCAGTAGGGGTCAAGCGGGAGGGCAAGAGACCCAGTACTTC. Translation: CATSRGQAGGQETQYF.

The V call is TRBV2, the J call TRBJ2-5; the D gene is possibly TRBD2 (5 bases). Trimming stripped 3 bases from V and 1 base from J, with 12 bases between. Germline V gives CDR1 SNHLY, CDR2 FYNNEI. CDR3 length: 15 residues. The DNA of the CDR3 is TGTGCCAGCAGTGATGCGGAGGCTCTCCAAGAGACCCAGTACTTC. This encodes CASSDAEALQETQYF.

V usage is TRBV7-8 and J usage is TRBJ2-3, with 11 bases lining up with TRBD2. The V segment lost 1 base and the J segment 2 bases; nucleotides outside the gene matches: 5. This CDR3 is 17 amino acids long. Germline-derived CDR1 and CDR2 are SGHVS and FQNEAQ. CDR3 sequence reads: CASSLGLAGGVTDTQYF. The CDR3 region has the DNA TGTGCCAGCAGCTTAGGGCTAGCGGGAGGAGTCACAGATACGCAGTATTTT.

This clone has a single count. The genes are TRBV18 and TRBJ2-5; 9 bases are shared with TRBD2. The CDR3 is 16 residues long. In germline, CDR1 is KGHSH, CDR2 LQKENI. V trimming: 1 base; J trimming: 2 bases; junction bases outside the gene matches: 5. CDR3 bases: TGTGCCAGCTCACCACTAGCGGGAGAAGGACAAGAGACCCAGTACTTC. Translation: CASSPLAGEGQETQYF.

This CDR3 reads CASSLGLAGGTNYEQFF. The CDR3 coding sequence is TGCGCCAGCAGCTTGGGGCTAGCGGGGGGGACAAATTATGAGCAGTTCTTC. The chain carries TRBV5-1 and TRBJ2-1; 12 positions match TRBD2. This CDR3 comprises 17 residues. J lost 8 bases, V lost 0 bases, and 9 bases had no gene match. Germline V CDR1 and CDR2: SGHRS, YFSETQ.

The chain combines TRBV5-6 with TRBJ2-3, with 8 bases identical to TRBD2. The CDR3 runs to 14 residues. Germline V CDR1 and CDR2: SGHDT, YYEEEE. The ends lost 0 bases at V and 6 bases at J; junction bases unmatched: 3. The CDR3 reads CASSLAERGDTQYF. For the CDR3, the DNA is TGTGCCAGCAGCTTGGCCGAGCGGGGGGATACGCAGTATTTT.

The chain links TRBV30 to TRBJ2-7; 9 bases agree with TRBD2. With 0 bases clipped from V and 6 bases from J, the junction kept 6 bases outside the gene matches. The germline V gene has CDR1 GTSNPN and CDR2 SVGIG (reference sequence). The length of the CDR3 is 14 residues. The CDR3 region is CAWSVGGGAAEQYF. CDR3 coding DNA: TGTGCCTGGAGTGTAGGCGGGGGGGCGGCCGAGCAGTACTTC.

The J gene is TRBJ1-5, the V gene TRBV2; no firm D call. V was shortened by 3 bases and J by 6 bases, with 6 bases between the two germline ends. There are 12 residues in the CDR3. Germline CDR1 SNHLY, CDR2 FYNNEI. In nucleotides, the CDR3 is TGTGCCAGCAGTGATTGGGCTCAGCCCCAGCATTTT. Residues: CASSDWAQPQHF. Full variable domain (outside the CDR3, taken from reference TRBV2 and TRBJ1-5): EPEVTQTPSHQVTQMGQEVILRCVPISNHLYFYWYRQILGQKVEFLVSFYNNEISEKSEIFDDQFSVERPDGSNFTLKIRSTKLEDSAMYFCASSDWAQPQHFGDGTRLSIL.

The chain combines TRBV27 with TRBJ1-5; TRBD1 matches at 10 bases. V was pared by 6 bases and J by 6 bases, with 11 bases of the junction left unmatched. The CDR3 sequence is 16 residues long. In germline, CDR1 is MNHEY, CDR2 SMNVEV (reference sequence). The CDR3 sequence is CASSTSGQGVGQPQHF. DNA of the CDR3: TGTGCCAGCAGCACTTCCGGACAGGGGGTTGGTCAGCCCCAGCATTTT.

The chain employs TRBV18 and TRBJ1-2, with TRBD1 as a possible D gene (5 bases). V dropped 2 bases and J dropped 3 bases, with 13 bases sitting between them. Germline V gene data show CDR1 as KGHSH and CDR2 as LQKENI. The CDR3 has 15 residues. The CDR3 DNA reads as TGTGCCAGCTCACCAGGGGCAGGGATCCACTATGGCTACACCTTC. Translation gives CASSPGAGIHYGYTF.

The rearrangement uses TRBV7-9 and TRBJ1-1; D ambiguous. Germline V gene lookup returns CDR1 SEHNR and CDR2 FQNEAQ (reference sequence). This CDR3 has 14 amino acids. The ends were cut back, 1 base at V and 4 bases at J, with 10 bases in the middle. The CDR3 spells CASSLGGRITEAFF. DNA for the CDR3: TGTGCCAGCAGCTTAGGAGGGCGAATCACTGAAGCTTTCTTT.

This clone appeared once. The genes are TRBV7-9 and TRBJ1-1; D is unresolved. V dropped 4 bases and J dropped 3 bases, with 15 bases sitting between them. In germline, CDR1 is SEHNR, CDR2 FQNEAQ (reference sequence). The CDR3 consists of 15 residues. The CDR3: CASSSARPRDTEAFF. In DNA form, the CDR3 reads TGTGCCAGCAGCTCCGCTAGGCCGCGGGACACTGAAGCTTTCTTT.

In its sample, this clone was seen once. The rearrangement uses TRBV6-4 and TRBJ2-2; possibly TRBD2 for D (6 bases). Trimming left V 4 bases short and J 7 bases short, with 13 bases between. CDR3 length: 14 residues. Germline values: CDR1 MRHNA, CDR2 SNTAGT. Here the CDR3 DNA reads TGTGCCAGCAGTGCCTCGTTGACTAGCGGGGAGCTGTTTTTT. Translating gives CASSASLTSGELFF.

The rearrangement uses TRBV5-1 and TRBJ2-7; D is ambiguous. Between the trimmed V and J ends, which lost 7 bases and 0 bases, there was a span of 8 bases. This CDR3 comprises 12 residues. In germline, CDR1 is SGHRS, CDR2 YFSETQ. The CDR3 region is CASGTGSYEQYF. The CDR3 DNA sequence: TGCGCCAGCGGAACGGGCTCCTACGAGCAGTACTTC.

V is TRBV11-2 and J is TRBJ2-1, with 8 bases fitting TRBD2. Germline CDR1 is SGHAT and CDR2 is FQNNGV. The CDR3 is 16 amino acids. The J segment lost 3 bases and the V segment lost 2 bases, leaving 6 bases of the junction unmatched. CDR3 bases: TGTGCCAGCAGCTTAAGGCGGGGGGTCGTCTACAATGAGCAGTTCTTC. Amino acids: CASSLRRGVVYNEQFF.